This T cell receptor (beta chain) was documented in a study of blood T cell repertoires in COVID-19. Study-wide context: Italy, Spain and the United States were the sources of the convalescent and acute COVID-19 samples. PBMCs, B-cell-depleted T cells, or T cells provided the cDNA or gDNA that made up the material.

Profiling relied on immunoSEQ multiplex PCR, and the TCRdb table lists in-frame clones only, not all of them. The table lists fewer than 85,000 clones, around 89% of them singletons. This sequence originates from a human donor in a cohort sampled during active COVID-19. Material for sequencing was peripheral blood.

The CDR3 DNA sequence: TGTGCCAGCAGTTCGGGCAGGGGGTCTGGCTACACCTTC. The encoded protein is CASSSGRGSGYTF. This chain uses TRBV12-3 or TRBV12-4 with TRBJ1-2, with 7 bases matching TRBD1. There are 13 residues in the CDR3. The trim removed 4 bases at V and 7 bases at J, leaving 6 bases unmatched.